This paragraph reports one TCR beta chain. Antigen specificity is unknown. The sample comes from a study of T cell repertoires in cytomegalovirus infection. The overall study: Selection of CMV epitopes for the study included recently identified HLA-C-restricted and well-studied HLA-B-restricted ones. Matching HLA type and CMV infection were both indicated by public TCR beta signatures. Study findings and constraints: Summed public TCR beta family frequency identified CMV carriers bearing the relevant HLA. Ex vivo responses were dominated by HLA-C-restricted CMV-specific TCR beta clonotypes.

TCRdb redid the calling of the reads with MiXCR, one entry per CDR3 protein. This sample carries 680,000 or so distinct CDR3 sequences, around a third of them seen once, and the ten largest clones take roughly 20%. The receptor was isolated from a human donor in good health (CMV status not recorded). Some clones in this sample may be carry-over from other donors' samples. The sample here was cultured PBMCs, taken from culture after CMV antigen stimulation.

CDR3 sequence (DNA): TGTGCCAGCAGCCCTGGCCGGGGGACCTCCTATGGCTACACCTTC. It encodes CASSPGRGTSYGYTF. This rearrangement joins TRBV3-1 to TRBJ1-2, with D maybe TRBD1 (5 bases). The V gene's germline CDR1 is LGHDT and CDR2 YNNKEL (reference sequence). Trimming left V 4 bases short and J 4 bases short, with 16 bases between. The CDR3 extends over 15 amino acids.